One and the same sample provided the 24 T cell receptor beta chains below, sequenced in a study of blood T cell repertoires in COVID-19. Libraries were prepared by immunoSEQ multiplex PCR; TCRdb keeps only in-frame clonotypes and omits some of them. The sample lists roughly 190,000 clones, about 75% seen once, with roughly 8.7% in the top ten. Specimen: peripheral blood. These receptors all come from a woman aged 45-59 years with active or convalescent COVID-19.

The sample holds a few counts of this clone. J is TRBJ1-2 and V is TRBV13; D might be TRBD1 (6 bases). The CDR3 has 16 amino acids. Trimming left V 3 bases short and J 6 bases short, with 20 bases between. Germline CDR1 PRHDT, CDR2 FYEKMQ (reference sequence). CDR3 region: CASSFIGTRTGDGYTF. The CDR3 bases are TGTGCCAGCAGCTTTATCGGGACAAGGACGGGCGATGGCTACACCTTC.

V and J are TRBV30 and TRBJ2-3; no reliable D call. Germline V gene sequence: CDR1 GTSNPN, CDR2 SVGIG (reference sequence). There are 13 residues in the CDR3. Trimming stripped 3 bases from V and 1 base from J, with 8 bases between. CDR3 sequence reads: CAWRVQGTDTQYF. CDR3 coding DNA: TGTGCCTGGAGGGTCCAGGGCACAGATACGCAGTATTTT.

The chain recombines TRBV6-2 or TRBV6-3 with TRBJ2-3; 7 nucleotides agree with TRBD2. In germline, CDR1 is MNHEY, CDR2 SVGEGT. CDR3 length: 17 residues. J was trimmed by 3 bases and V by 2 bases; bases with no gene match: 11. The CDR3 bases are TGTGCCAGCAGTTACCCTAAGTCGGGGGGTGGGACAGATACGCAGTATTTT. This codes for CASSYPKSGGGTDTQYF.

The chain is built from TRBV4-3 and TRBJ2-5; a possible D gene is TRBD2 (7 bases). The ends were cut back, 4 bases at V and 3 bases at J, with 24 bases in the middle. CDR1 is LGHNA and CDR2 is YSLEER in the germline V gene. This CDR3 has 18 residues. CDR3 loop: CASSRLVRGAAREETQYF. The CDR3, as DNA: TGCGCCAGCAGCCGATTAGTACGGGGGGCCGCCCGGGAAGAGACCCAGTACTTC.

The chain combines TRBV19 with TRBJ2-1; 14 bases agree with TRBD2. CDR3 length: 18 residues. In germline, CDR1 is LNHDA, CDR2 SQIVND (reference sequence). V was clipped by 6 bases and J by 7 bases; unmatched bases: 14. The CDR3 protein is CASRATRTGLAGVNEQFF. The CDR3 DNA reads as TGTGCCAGTAGGGCCACCAGGACGGGACTAGCGGGAGTTAATGAGCAGTTCTTC.

The chain joins TRBV7-7 to TRBJ2-1; 8 bases fit TRBD2. J lost 10 bases, V lost 8 bases, and 10 bases had no gene match. Germline values: CDR1 SSHAT, CDR2 FNYEAQ (reference sequence). The CDR3 runs to 13 residues. Here the CDR3 DNA reads TGTGCCAGCGCCGCGGGGGGACGTTACGAGCAGTTCTTC. Translating it yields CASAAGGRYEQFF.

The J gene is TRBJ1-5, the V gene TRBV7-2; 7 positions agree with TRBD1. Germline V lookup: CDR1 SGHTA, CDR2 FQGNSA. The CDR3 sequence is 16 residues long. V was pared by 5 bases and J by 2 bases, with 9 bases of the junction left unmatched. The DNA for the CDR3 is TGTGCCAGCAGCCCCCGGACAGGCAGAGGCAATCAGCCCCAGCATTTT. It specifies CASSPRTGRGNQPQHF.

This clone was found once. CDR3 nucleotides: TGCGCCAGCAGCTCTTCGACTAGAAGCGAGAACAATGAGCAGTTCTTC. Translating gives CASSSSTRSENNEQFF. This sequence joins TRBV5-1 and TRBJ2-1, with D perhaps TRBD2 (6 bases). This CDR3 comprises 16 residues. Looked up from germline, CDR1 is SGHRS and CDR2 is YFSETQ. V lost 3 bases and J lost 5, with 18 bases in between. Variable domain in full (rest from reference TRBV5-1 and TRBJ2-1): KAGVTQTPRYLIKTRGQQVTLSCSPISGHRSVSWYQQTPGQGLQFLFEYFSETQRNKGNFPGRFSGRQFSNSRSEMNVSTLELGDSALYLCASSSSTRSENNEQFFGPGTRLTVL.

The CDR3 sequence is CASSYGTGHNYGYTF. The CDR3 region has the DNA TGTGCCAGCAGTTACGGGACAGGGCACAACTATGGCTACACCTTC. The chain combines TRBV6-5 with TRBJ1-2; 9 nucleotides agree with TRBD1. With 2 bases clipped from V and 2 bases from J, the junction kept 3 bases outside the gene matches. Germline V lookup: CDR1 MNHEY, CDR2 SVGAGI. The CDR3 length is 15 residues.

A few counts support this clone. V and J are TRBV28 and TRBJ2-7, with unresolved D. This CDR3 spans 12 amino acids. Germline CDR1 reads MDHEN; CDR2 reads SYDVKM. V dropped 5 bases and J dropped 3 bases, with 8 bases sitting between them. The CDR3 spells CASSLPGYEQYF. The CDR3 DNA sequence: TGTGCCAGCAGTCTCCCGGGCTACGAGCAGTACTTC.

The rearrangement joins TRBV20-1 to TRBJ1-2; 7 nucleotides agree with TRBD1. After removal of 3 bases from V and 5 bases from J, the junction contained 0 bases not matched to a gene. The length of the CDR3 is 11 residues. The germline V gene has CDR1 DFQATT and CDR2 SNEGSKA (reference sequence). The CDR3 nucleotides read TGCAGTGCTAGGACAGGGTATGGCTACACCTTC. Translating it yields CSARTGYGYTF.

The V and J genes are TRBV6-5 and TRBJ2-5; D remains unclear. Germline V CDR1 and CDR2: MNHEY, SVGAGI. The V end was cut by 5 bases, the J end by 5 bases, with 9 bases between. This CDR3 comprises 12 residues. CDR3 region: CASSPNGETQYF. The CDR3, as DNA: TGTGCCAGCAGTCCTAACGGGGAGACCCAGTACTTC.

This sequence joins TRBV9 and TRBJ1-1; possible D gene TRBD1, 5 bases. Trimming cost V 3 bases and J 8 bases, with 20 bases left between them. Per germline, CDR1 SGDLS and CDR2 YYNGEE. The CDR3 length is 15 residues. Written as DNA, the CDR3 is TGTGCCAGCAGCGAGCTAGGCGGGACGGCGGCAGAAGCTTTCTTT. Residues: CASSELGGTAAEAFF.

This clone was observed a few times. The CDR3 protein is CASSLTGGVYEQYF. The CDR3, as DNA: TGTGCCAGCAGCTTGACCGGGGGGGTCTACGAGCAGTACTTC. V usage is TRBV5-6 and J usage is TRBJ2-7; 8 bases map to TRBD2. J was trimmed by 3 bases and V by 1 base; bases with no gene match: 3. Germline V gives CDR1 SGHDT, CDR2 YYEEEE. This CDR3 has 14 amino acids.

The chain recombines TRBV6-1 with TRBJ1-6, with D possibly being TRBD1 (5 bases). The CDR3 spans 17 residues. Germline-derived CDR1 and CDR2 are MNHNS and SASEGT. V shed 2 bases and J shed 6 bases, with 17 bases lying between them. CDR3 DNA: TGTGCCAGCAGTGAAAAAGGTCGGGCAGGGCTTAATTCACCCCTCCACTTT. Translation: CASSEKGRAGLNSPLHF.

This clone was recorded a few times. The chain combines TRBV7-2 with TRBJ1-1; perhaps TRBD1 as D (5 bases). The germline V and J ends were trimmed by 2 bases and 3 bases, with 19 bases remaining between them. Germline V lookup: CDR1 SGHTA, CDR2 FQGNSA. The CDR3 runs to 17 residues. The CDR3 region is CASSLIGGSWGYTEAFF. DNA for the CDR3: TGTGCCAGCAGCTTAATCGGGGGTTCCTGGGGGTACACTGAAGCTTTCTTT.

This clone was seen at least ten times. The chain couples TRBV5-1 to TRBJ1-4; TRBD1 aligns across 7 bases. Germline V lookup: CDR1 SGHRS, CDR2 YFSETQ. Trimming removed 3 bases from V and 7 bases from J; junction bases left unmatched: 9. This CDR3 has 15 residues. CDR3 sequence: CASSSQGSLGEKLFF. The CDR3 region has the DNA TGCGCCAGCAGCTCACAGGGGTCCCTGGGTGAAAAACTGTTTTTT. Together with reference TRBV5-1 and TRBJ1-4, the CDR3 gives the full variable domain: KAGVTQTPRYLIKTRGQQVTLSCSPISGHRSVSWYQQTPGQGLQFLFEYFSETQRNKGNFPGRFSGRQFSNSRSEMNVSTLELGDSALYLCASSSQGSLGEKLFFGSGTQLSVL.

This clone was seen once. The V gene is TRBV28, the J gene TRBJ2-1, with 8 nucleotides matching TRBD2. Germline trimming cut 8 bases from V and 9 bases from J; bases unmatched to any gene: 12. CDR1 and CDR2 from the germline V gene are MDHEN and SYDVKM. This CDR3 region has 14 residues. The CDR3 nucleotides read TGTGCCAGCTCCTTAGCGGGAACGGGTCTTGAGCAGTTCTTC. Its protein product is CASSLAGTGLEQFF.

The V and J genes are TRBV19 and TRBJ2-1; 8 bases are shared with TRBD2. V dropped 4 bases and J dropped 8; count of bases not matched to a gene: 10. There are 15 residues in the CDR3. Germline V lookup: CDR1 LNHDA, CDR2 SQIVND (reference sequence). The CDR3 nucleotides read TGTGCCAGTAGTAAGCCCTCCGGGACTAGTTATGAGCAGTTCTTC. As protein: CASSKPSGTSYEQFF. Combining the CDR3 with reference TRBV19 and TRBJ2-1 gives the whole variable domain DGGITQSPKYLFRKEGQNVTLSCEQNLNHDAMYWYRQDPGQGLRLIYYSQIVNDFQKGDIAEGYSVSREKKESFPLTVTSAQKNPTAFYLCASSKPSGTSYEQFFGPGTRLTVL.

CDR3 residues: CASSSRTSGGNEQFF. The CDR3 DNA sequence: TGTGCCAGCAGCTCACGGACTAGCGGGGGTAATGAGCAGTTCTTC. The chain is built from TRBV7-2 and TRBJ2-1, with 13 bases aligning to TRBD2. V was clipped by 4 bases and J by 7 bases; unmatched bases: 4. The CDR3 totals 15 residues. Germline lookup yields CDR1 SGHTA and CDR2 FQGNSA.

This clone appeared a few times. V gene TRBV6-4 combines with J gene TRBJ2-3; TRBD1 might be the D (6 bases). The germline CDR1 and CDR2 sequences are MRHNA and SNTAGT. V lost 3 bases and J 6 bases, leaving 16 bases between the germline ends. The CDR3 spans 15 residues. The CDR3 DNA is TGTGCCAGCAGTGAGCAGGGACAAGTGGCGGATACGCAGTATTTT. Its translation is CASSEQGQVADTQYF.

This clone was detected a few times. The chain joins TRBV7-6 to TRBJ2-3, with 11 bases lining up with TRBD2. V shed 1 base, J shed 0 bases, and the junction held 0 bases outside the gene matches. CDR3 length: 16 amino acids. Germline loops: CDR1 SGHVS, CDR2 FNYEAQ. The CDR3 nucleotides are TGTGCCAGCAGCTTAGGGACTAGCGGGAGCACAGATACGCAGTATTTT. It translates to CASSLGTSGSTDTQYF.

V is TRBV6-4 and J is TRBJ2-3, with a possible D match to TRBD2 (7 bases). V was clipped by 3 bases and J by 5 bases, with 15 bases between them. CDR3 size: 15 residues. In germline, CDR1 is MRHNA, CDR2 SNTAGT. The CDR3 DNA reads as TGTGCCAGCAGTGATCGGGGGGCTTCAAGAGATACGCAGTATTTT. It translates to CASSDRGASRDTQYF.

The V gene is TRBV3-1 (or the pseudogene TRBV3-2), the J gene TRBJ1-2, with TRBD1 matching 10 bases. This CDR3 contains 17 residues. V trimming: 4 bases; J trimming: 6 bases; junction bases outside the gene matches: 14. CDR1 is LGHDT, CDR2 YNNKEL, per germline (reference sequence). This CDR3 is CASSRSWDRGGVDGYTF. As DNA, the CDR3 is TGTGCCAGCAGCCGGTCCTGGGACAGGGGCGGCGTCGATGGCTACACCTTC.